A selection of T cell receptor beta chains follows, all from one sample in a study of technical replicates of blood from a handful of donors. The assay was immunoSEQ multiplex PCR, and TCRdb's table has in-frame clones only and misses some. The repertoire holds more than 90,000 clones, with around 95% as singletons. Sequenced material: T cells isolated from PBMCs. The origin of the receptors is a human donor in good health. Each CDR3 is given with its conserved first and last residue. A D gene is named only where the DNA matches it firmly. For some rows the clone size is stated as once, few or many, or as a class when expanded; others skip it.

V gene: TRBV6-1; J gene: TRBJ1-2; clone size: NA; D gene: NA; CDR3 DNA: TGTGCCAGCAGTGACAGGGGTAACTATGGCTACACCTTC; CDR3 protein: CASSDRGNYGYTF
V gene: TRBV7-3; J gene: TRBJ2-5; clone size: NA; D gene: TRBD1; CDR3 DNA: TGTGCCAGCAGCTCTAGGACAGGGGGGTATGAGACCCAGTACTTC; CDR3 protein: CASSSRTGGYETQYF
V gene: TRBV6-1; J gene: TRBJ1-2; clone size: NA; D gene: NA; CDR3 DNA: TGTGCCAGCAGTGTAACTACTAACTATGGCTACACCTTC; CDR3 protein: CASSVTTNYGYTF
V gene: TRBV30; J gene: TRBJ1-2; clone size: NA; D gene: NA; CDR3 DNA: TGTGCCTGGAGTGTTGGGGACTCCTATGGCTACACCTTC; CDR3 protein: CAWSVGDSYGYTF
V gene: TRBV7-9; J gene: TRBJ1-3; clone size: NA; D gene: NA; CDR3 DNA: TGTGCCAGCAGCTTAACTCCCCGCTCTGGAAACACCATATATTTT; CDR3 protein: CASSLTPRSGNTIYF
V gene: TRBV7-9; J gene: TRBJ1-5; clone size: NA; D gene: NA; CDR3 DNA: TGTGCCAGCAGCTTAGGGGCTCAGCCCCAGCATTTT; CDR3 protein: CASSLGAQPQHF
V gene: TRBV28; J gene: TRBJ2-7; clone size: NA; D gene: NA; CDR3 DNA: TGTGCCAGCAATTTTCCACAGGGGGGGGGCGAGCAGTACTTC; CDR3 protein: CASNFPQGGGEQYF
V gene: TRBV9; J gene: TRBJ1-2; clone size: NA; D gene: NA; CDR3 DNA: TGTGCCAGCAGCGTGCAGGGGATGGGCTACACCTTC; CDR3 protein: CASSVQGMGYTF
V gene: TRBV6-5; J gene: TRBJ1-2; clone size: NA; D gene: TRBD1; CDR3 DNA: TGTGCCAGCAGTTACTCGACAGGGATTAATAACTATGGCTACACCTTC; CDR3 protein: CASSYSTGINNYGYTF
V gene: TRBV7-3; J gene: TRBJ2-1; clone size: NA; D gene: TRBD2; CDR3 DNA: TGTGCCAGCAGCTTCGGGCTAGCGGGGTACAATGAGCAGTTCTTC; CDR3 protein: CASSFGLAGYNEQFF
V gene: TRBV5-5; J gene: TRBJ2-3; clone size: NA; D gene: NA; CDR3 DNA: TGTGCCAGCAGCTTGGACAGGAGCCTAGGCACAGATACGCAGTATTTT; CDR3 protein: CASSLDRSLGTDTQYF
V gene: TRBV4-1; J gene: TRBJ2-7; clone size: NA; D gene: TRBD2; CDR3 DNA: TGCGCCAGCAGCCAAGTATATAGCGGGAGCCGGGAGCAGTACTTC; CDR3 protein: CASSQVYSGSREQYF
V gene: TRBV18; J gene: TRBJ2-1; clone size: NA; D gene: NA; CDR3 DNA: TGTGCCAGCTCGGGCCAGGGAAGGAATGAGCAGTTCTTC; CDR3 protein: CASSGQGRNEQFF
V gene: TRBV30; J gene: TRBJ1-5; clone size: NA; D gene: TRBD1; CDR3 DNA: TGTGCCTGGAGTGGGACAGGGAATCAGCCCCAGCATTTT; CDR3 protein: CAWSGTGNQPQHF
V gene: TRBV4-3; J gene: TRBJ1-1; clone size: NA; D gene: NA; CDR3 DNA: TGCGCCAGCAGCCAAGACCCTGAAGGGGCCGGGACTGAAGCTTTCTTT; CDR3 protein: CASSQDPEGAGTEAFF
V gene: TRBV10-1; J gene: TRBJ1-4; clone size: NA; D gene: NA; CDR3 DNA: TGCGCCAGTTACAGGGCCCCTGCGGGGGCGAAACTGTTTTTT; CDR3 protein: CASYRAPAGAKLFF
V gene: TRBV6-5; J gene: TRBJ2-1; clone size: NA; D gene: TRBD2; CDR3 DNA: TGTGCCAGCGGTATATCTAGCGGGATATACAATGAGCAGTTCTTC; CDR3 protein: CASGISSGIYNEQFF
V gene: TRBV28; J gene: TRBJ1-5; clone size: NA; D gene: NA; CDR3 DNA: TGTGCCAGCAGTTTTTATGGCAATCAGCCCCAGCATTTT; CDR3 protein: CASSFYGNQPQHF
V gene: TRBV11-3; J gene: TRBJ2-5; clone size: once; D gene: NA; CDR3 DNA: TGTGCCAGCAGCCCTAGGGACTGGGGGGAGACCCAGTACTTC; CDR3 protein: CASSPRDWGETQYF
V gene: TRBV7-9; J gene: TRBJ1-2; clone size: NA; D gene: NA; CDR3 DNA: TGTGCCAGCAGCTTAGAGGGGACTCGTTATGGCTACACCTTC; CDR3 protein: CASSLEGTRYGYTF
V gene: TRBV10-3; J gene: TRBJ2-1; clone size: NA; D gene: NA; CDR3 DNA: TGTGCCATCTCCGACTCCAGCTCCTACAATGAGCAGTTCTTC; CDR3 protein: CAISDSSSYNEQFF
V gene: TRBV7-8; J gene: TRBJ2-1; clone size: NA; D gene: NA; CDR3 DNA: TGTGCCAGCAGCTTAAGCGGGCCACGTTACAATGAGCAGTTCTTC; CDR3 protein: CASSLSGPRYNEQFF
V gene: TRBV5-1; J gene: TRBJ2-3; clone size: NA; D gene: NA; CDR3 DNA: TGCGCCAGCAGCTTCGTGTCAGATACGCAGTATTTT; CDR3 protein: CASSFVSDTQYF
V gene: TRBV4-3; J gene: TRBJ1-1; clone size: NA; D gene: NA; CDR3 DNA: TGCGCCAGCAGCCTCGTGTGGGGGGATTACACTGAAGCTTTCTTT; CDR3 protein: CASSLVWGDYTEAFF
V gene: TRBV6-1; J gene: TRBJ2-7; clone size: NA; D gene: NA; CDR3 DNA: TGTGCCACGAAGACAGACTACGAGCAGTACTTC; CDR3 protein: CATKTDYEQYF